The T cell receptor beta chain described here comes from a study of T cell responses to AZD1222 COVID-19 vaccine. The CDR3 loop spans 13 amino acids. In germline, CDR1 is DFQATT, CDR2 SNEGSKA (reference sequence). The V and J ends lost 3 bases and 5 bases respectively, with 11 bases between them. Assay: immunoSEQ multiplex PCR; the TCRdb copy retains only in-frame clones and omits some. Of about 120,000 clones listed, approximately 90% are singletons. Overall study findings and caveats: Variant regions that are unmutated are reportedly the target of nearly half of spike-specific TCRs. Researchers took repertoire samples only after the peak T cell response had come. The donors showed a predominance of white British ancestry and of females, with possible underestimation of clonal diversity.

On this clone itself: The antigen remains unidentified.

The clonotype originates from an adult in good health. V usage is TRBV20-1 and J usage is TRBJ1-5; D uncertain. Sample: peripheral blood, taken on day 0 of AZD1222 vaccination. The CDR3 sequence is CSASSRDYQPQHF. DNA for the CDR3: TGCAGTGCTAGTTCTCGGGATTATCAGCCCCAGCATTTT.